This T cell receptor (beta chain) was retrieved from a study of blood T cell repertoires in COVID-19. As for the study in general: Acute-phase and convalescent COVID-19 samples originated in the United States, Italy and Spain.

As processed by the authors: The assay estimated nucleated cells by amplifying reference gene primers. The data were produced by immunoSEQ multiplex PCR, yet TCRdb's version contains in-frame clones alone and is incomplete. D and trimming come from the DNA, and the V and J calls and clone size come from that table. This table holds nearly 70,000 clones, around 84% found once. Germline V gene data show CDR1 as SGHDT and CDR2 as YYEEEE. After removal of 4 bases from V and 0 bases from J, the junction contained 5 bases not matched to a gene. The CDR3 is 16 residues long. This chain joins TRBV5-6 and TRBJ2-2; 8 nucleotides align to TRBD2. The sequence was collected from a woman of 80 years or more with acute or convalescent COVID-19. The sequencing input was peripheral blood. The CDR3 loop is CASSLNGGANTGELFF. For the CDR3, the DNA is TGTGCCAGCAGCCTAAACGGGGGGGCGAACACCGGGGAGCTGTTTTTT.